This TCR beta chain was recovered during a study of blood T cell repertoires in COVID-19. Overall study context: T cells, B-cell-depleted T cells, or PBMCs supplied cDNA or gDNA.

Methods used by the authors: Reference gene primer amplification in the assay estimated nucleated cell counts. Assay used: immunoSEQ multiplex PCR; TCRdb lists only in-frame clones, some missing. Clone size and the V and J calls come from that table; the DNA yielded D and trimming. The repertoire holds about 90,000 clones, with about three quarters as singletons. The source is a man in his 70s with acute or convalescent COVID-19. The sample was peripheral blood.

The CDR3 DNA sequence: TGTGCCTGGACCCCGGACATCAACTATGGCTACACCTTC. Its translation: CAWTPDINYGYTF. The rearrangement joins TRBV30 to TRBJ1-2, with D possibly matching TRBD1 (5 bases). V lost 4 bases, J lost 2 bases, and 11 bases lay in between. This CDR3 spans 13 amino acids. The germline gives CDR1 GTSNPN, CDR2 SVGIG (reference sequence).